The TCR beta chain under discussion was sequenced for a study of radiotherapy plus CTLA-4 blockade in lung cancer. Study-wide results and limits: The best prediction of response reportedly came from early blood T cell clone dynamics, with interferon-beta.

The CDR3 is 13 residues long. V was cut by 5 bases and J by 1 base, with 6 bases left in between. Looked up from germline, CDR1 is MNHEY and CDR2 is SMNVEV (reference sequence). Measured with immunoSEQ multiplex PCR; TCRdb has only the in-frame clones, and not every one. The data hold more than 90,000 clones, with roughly 80% observed a single time. This clone showed up just once. Its specificity is unknown. V usage is TRBV27 and J usage is TRBJ1-5; weak D call: TRBD1 (5 bases). This receptor was taken from a human donor with non-small cell lung cancer that progressed on radiotherapy plus ipilimumab. The starting material was peripheral blood, obtained from a patient treated with radiotherapy plus ipilimumab. The CDR3 loop is CASSGGSNQPQHF. The CDR3 DNA reads as TGTGCCAGCAGTGGGGGGAGCAATCAGCCCCAGCATTTT.